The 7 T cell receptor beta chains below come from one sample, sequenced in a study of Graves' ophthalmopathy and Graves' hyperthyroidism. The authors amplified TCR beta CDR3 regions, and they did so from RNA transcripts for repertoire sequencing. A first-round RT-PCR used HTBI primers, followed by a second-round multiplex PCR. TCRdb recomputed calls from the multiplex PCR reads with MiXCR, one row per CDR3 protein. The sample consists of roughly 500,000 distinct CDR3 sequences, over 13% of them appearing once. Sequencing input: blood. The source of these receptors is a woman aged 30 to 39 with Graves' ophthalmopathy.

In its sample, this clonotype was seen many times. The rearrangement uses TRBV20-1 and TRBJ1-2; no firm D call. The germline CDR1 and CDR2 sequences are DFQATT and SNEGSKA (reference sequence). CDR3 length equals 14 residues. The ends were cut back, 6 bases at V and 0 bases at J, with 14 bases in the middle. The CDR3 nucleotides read TGCAGTGCCCTTGAGGCCCTGACTAACTATGGCTACACCTTC. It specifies CSALEALTNYGYTF.

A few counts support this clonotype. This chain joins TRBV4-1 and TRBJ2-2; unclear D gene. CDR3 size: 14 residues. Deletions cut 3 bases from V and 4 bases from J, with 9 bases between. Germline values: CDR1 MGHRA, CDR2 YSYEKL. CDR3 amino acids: CASSHSVGTGELFF. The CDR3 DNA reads TGCGCCAGCAGCCATTCAGTGGGCACCGGGGAGCTGTTTTTT.

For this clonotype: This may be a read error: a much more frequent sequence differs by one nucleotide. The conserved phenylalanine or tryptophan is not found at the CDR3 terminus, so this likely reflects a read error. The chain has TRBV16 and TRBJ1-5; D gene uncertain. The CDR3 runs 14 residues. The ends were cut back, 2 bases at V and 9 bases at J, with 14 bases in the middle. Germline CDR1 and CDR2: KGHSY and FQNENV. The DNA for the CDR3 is TGTGCCAGCAGCCAAGGGCCAGCCCCCCGGCCCCAGCATGTT. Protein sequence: CASSQGPAPRPQHV.

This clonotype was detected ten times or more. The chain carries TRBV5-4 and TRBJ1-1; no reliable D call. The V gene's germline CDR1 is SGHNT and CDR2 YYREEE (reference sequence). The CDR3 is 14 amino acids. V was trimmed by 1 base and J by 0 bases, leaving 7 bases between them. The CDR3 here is CASSLTSMNTEAFF. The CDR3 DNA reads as TGTGCCAGCAGCTTGACTTCAATGAACACTGAAGCTTTCTTT.

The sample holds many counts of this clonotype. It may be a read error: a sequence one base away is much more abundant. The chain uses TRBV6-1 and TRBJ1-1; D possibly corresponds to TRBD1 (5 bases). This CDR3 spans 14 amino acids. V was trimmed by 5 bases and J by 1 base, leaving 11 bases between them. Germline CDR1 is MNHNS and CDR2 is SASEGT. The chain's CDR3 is CASSQQVGNTEAFF. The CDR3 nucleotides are TGTGCCAGCAGTCAACAGGTGGGGAACACTGAAGCTTTCTTT.

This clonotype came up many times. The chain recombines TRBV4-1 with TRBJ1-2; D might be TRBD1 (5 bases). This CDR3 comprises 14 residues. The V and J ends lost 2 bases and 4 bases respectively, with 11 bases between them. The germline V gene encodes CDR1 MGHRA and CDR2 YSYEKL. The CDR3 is CASSQRGSVYGYTF. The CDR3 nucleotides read TGCGCCAGCAGCCAACGGGGGTCCGTCTATGGCTACACCTTC.

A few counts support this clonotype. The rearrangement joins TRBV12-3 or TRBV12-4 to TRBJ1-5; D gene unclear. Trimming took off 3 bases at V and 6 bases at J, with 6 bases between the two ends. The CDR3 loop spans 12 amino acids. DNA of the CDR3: TGTGCCAGCAGTTTTGAAAGTCAGCCCCAGCATTTT. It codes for CASSFESQPQHF.